The entry below describes one T cell receptor (beta chain). Its cognate antigen is unknown. PCR used 60 Vbeta primers and 13 Jbeta primers. Data came from immunoSEQ multiplex PCR; TCRdb stores just in-frame clones and leaves some out. The sample has 150,000 to 200,000 clones; 82% are singletons. Germline V gives CDR1 SQVTM, CDR2 ANQGSEA. The CDR3 loop spans 17 amino acids. Trimming stripped 0 bases from V and 1 base from J, with 17 bases between. The sample comes from a study of cytomegalovirus exposure and HLA in healthy donors. Study-level points and caveats: One cluster of highly shared sequence variants probably arose as a sequencing artifact. Information on immune exposure was restricted to one variable (CMV serostatus). Presence/absence analyses rested on an assumption that sequencing depth was roughly uniform across donors. With further analysis later on, most CMV-associated TCR beta chains appeared HLA-restricted.

The receptor was derived from a man between 50 and 59 years old in good health and CMV-seropositive. The chain couples TRBV29-1 to TRBJ2-3; tentative D call: TRBD2 (6 bases). The sample was PBMCs. The DNA of the CDR3 is TGCAGCGTTGAAGACTTCGCCGGGGGTAGCGGCACAGATACGCAGTATTTT. This gives the protein CSVEDFAGGSGTDTQYF.